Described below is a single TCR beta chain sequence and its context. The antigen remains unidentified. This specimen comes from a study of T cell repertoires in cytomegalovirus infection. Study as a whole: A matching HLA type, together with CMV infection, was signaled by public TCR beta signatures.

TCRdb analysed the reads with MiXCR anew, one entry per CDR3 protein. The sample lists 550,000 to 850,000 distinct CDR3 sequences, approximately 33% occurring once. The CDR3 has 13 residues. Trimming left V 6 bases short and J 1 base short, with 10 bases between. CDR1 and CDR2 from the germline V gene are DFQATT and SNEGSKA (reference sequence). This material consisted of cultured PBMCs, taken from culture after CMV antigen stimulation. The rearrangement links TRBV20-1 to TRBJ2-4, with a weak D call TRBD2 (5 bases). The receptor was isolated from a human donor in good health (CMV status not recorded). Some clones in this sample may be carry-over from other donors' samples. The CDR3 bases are TGCAGTGCCGGGGTGACTGCCAAAAACATTCAGTACTTC. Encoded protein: CSAGVTAKNIQYF.